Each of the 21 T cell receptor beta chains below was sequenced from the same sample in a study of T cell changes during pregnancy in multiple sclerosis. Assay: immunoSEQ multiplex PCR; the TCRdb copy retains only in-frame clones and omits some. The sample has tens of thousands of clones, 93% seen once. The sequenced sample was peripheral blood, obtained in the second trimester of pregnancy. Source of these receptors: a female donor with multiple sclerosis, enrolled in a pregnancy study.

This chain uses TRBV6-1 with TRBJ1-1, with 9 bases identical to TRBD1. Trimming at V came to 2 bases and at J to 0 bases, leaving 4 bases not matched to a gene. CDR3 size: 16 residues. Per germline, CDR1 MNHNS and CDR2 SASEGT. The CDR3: CASSEPRDRVNTEAFF. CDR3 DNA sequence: TGTGCCAGCAGTGAACCCCGGGACAGGGTGAACACTGAAGCTTTCTTT.

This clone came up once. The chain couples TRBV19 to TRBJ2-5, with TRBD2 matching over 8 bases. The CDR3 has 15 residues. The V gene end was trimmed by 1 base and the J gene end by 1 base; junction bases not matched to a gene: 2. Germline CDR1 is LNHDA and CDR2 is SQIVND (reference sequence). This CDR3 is CASSIAGGPQETQYF. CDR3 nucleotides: TGTGCCAGTAGTATAGCGGGGGGGCCCCAAGAGACCCAGTACTTC.

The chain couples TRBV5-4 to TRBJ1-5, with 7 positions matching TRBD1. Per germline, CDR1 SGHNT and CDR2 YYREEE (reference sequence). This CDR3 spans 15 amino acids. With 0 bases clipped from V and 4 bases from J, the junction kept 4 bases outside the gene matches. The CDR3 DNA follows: TGTGCCAGCAGCTTGGGGGGACAGTATAATCAGCCCCAGCATTTT. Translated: CASSLGGQYNQPQHF.

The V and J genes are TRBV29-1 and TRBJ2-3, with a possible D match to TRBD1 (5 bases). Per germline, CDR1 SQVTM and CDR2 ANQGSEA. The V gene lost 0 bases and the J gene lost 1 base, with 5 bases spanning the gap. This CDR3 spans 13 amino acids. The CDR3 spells CSVEEGGTDTQYF. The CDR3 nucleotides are TGCAGCGTTGAAGAAGGGGGCACAGATACGCAGTATTTT.

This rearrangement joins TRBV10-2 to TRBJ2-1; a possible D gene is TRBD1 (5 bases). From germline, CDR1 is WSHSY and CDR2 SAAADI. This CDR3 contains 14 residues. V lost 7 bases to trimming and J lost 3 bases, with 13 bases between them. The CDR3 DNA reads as TGCGCCAGCAAGCATGACAGCCACTACAATGAGCAGTTCTTC. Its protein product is CASKHDSHYNEQFF.

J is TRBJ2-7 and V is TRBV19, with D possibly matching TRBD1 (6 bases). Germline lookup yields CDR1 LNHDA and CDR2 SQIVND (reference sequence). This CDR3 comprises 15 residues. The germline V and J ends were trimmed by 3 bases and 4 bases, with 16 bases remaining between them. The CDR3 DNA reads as TGTGCCAGTAGTATTAACTACGGACAGCGTTACGAGCAGTACTTC. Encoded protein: CASSINYGQRYEQYF.

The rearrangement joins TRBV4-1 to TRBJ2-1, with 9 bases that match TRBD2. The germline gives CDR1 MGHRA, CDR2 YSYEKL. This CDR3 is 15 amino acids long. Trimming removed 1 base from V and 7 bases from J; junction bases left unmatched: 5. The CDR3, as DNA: TGCGCCAGCAGCCAAGGGAGAACTAGCGGGAATGAGCAGTTCTTC. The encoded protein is CASSQGRTSGNEQFF.

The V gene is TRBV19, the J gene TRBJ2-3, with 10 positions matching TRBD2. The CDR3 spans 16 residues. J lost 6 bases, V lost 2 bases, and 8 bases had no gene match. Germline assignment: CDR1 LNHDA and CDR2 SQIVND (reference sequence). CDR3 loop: CASSITISGGADTQYF. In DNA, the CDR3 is TGTGCCAGTAGTATAACGATAAGCGGGGGGGCTGATACGCAGTATTTT.

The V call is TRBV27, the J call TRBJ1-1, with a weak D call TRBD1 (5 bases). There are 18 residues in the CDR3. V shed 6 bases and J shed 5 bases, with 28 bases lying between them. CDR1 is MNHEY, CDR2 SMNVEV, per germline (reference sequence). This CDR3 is CASSPSRSSGLGGTEAFF. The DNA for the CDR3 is TGTGCCAGCAGCCCAAGCCGATCGTCGGGACTTGGAGGGACTGAAGCTTTCTTT.

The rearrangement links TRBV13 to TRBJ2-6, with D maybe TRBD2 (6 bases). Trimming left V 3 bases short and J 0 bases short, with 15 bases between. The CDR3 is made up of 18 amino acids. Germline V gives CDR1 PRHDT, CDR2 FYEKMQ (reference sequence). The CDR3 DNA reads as TGTGCCAGCAGCTTGGCGGGACCAGGGCGCTCTGGGGCCAACGTCCTGACTTTC. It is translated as CASSLAGPGRSGANVLTF.

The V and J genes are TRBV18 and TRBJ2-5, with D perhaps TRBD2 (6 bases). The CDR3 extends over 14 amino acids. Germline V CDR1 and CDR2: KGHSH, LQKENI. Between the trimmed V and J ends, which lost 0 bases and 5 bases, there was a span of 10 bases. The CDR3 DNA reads TGTGCCAGCTCACCACCTCCAGGGAGGGAGACCCAGTACTTC. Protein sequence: CASSPPPGRETQYF.

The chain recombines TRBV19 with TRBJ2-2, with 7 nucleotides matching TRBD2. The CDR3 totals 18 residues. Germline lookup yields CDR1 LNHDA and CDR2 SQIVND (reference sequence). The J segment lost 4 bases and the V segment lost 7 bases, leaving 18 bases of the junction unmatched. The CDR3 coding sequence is TGTGCCAGTACCCCCGGAGGCGGGAGTCGCCTTAGCACCGGGGAGCTGTTTTTT. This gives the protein CASTPGGGSRLSTGELFF.

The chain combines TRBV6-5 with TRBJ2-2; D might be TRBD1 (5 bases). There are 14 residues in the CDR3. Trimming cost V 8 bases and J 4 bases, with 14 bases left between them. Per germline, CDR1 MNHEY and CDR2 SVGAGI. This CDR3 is CASLPGPGTGELFF. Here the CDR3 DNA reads TGTGCCAGCCTCCCAGGGCCGGGCACCGGGGAGCTGTTTTTT.

The CDR3 here is CASSLGGMEQYF. In nucleotides, the CDR3 is TGTGCCAGCAGCTTAGGCGGGATGGAGCAGTACTTC. The chain uses TRBV13 and TRBJ2-7; weak D call: TRBD2 (5 bases). The CDR3 is 12 amino acids. V lost 0 bases and J lost 7, with 7 bases in between. Germline V gene data show CDR1 as PRHDT and CDR2 as FYEKMQ (reference sequence).

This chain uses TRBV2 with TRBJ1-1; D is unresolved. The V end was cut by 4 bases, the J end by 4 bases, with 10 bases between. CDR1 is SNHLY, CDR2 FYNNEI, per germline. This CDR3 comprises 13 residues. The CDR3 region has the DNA TGTGCCAGCAGTGTAGGGAGTGGCACTGAAGCTTTCTTT. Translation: CASSVGSGTEAFF.

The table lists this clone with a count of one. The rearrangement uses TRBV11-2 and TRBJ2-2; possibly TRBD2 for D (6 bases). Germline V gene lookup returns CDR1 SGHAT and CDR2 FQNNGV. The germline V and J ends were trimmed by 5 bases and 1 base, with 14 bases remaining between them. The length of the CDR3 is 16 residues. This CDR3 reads CASSTVGGGNTGELFF. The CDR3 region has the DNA TGTGCCAGCAGCACCGTTGGGGGAGGGAACACCGGGGAGCTGTTTTTT.

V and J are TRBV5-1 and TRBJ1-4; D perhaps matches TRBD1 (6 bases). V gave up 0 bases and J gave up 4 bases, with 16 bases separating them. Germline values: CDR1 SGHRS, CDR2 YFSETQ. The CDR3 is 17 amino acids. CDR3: CASSLAKMGAFNEKLFF. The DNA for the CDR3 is TGCGCCAGCAGCTTGGCCAAGATGGGGGCCTTTAATGAAAAACTGTTTTTT.

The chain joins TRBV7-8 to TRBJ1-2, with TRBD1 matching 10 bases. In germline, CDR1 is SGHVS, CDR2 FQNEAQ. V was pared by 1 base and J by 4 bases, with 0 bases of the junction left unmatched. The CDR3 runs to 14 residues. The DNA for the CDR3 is TGTGCCAGCAGCTTAGGACAGGGGGCCTATGGCTACACCTTC. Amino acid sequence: CASSLGQGAYGYTF.

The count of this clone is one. As DNA, the CDR3 is TGTGCCAGCAGCTTAGGGACTAGCGGGGGGGCCTTTGAGCAGTTCTTC. This translates into CASSLGTSGGAFEQFF. The chain joins TRBV7-3 to TRBJ2-1, with 16 positions matching TRBD2. The CDR3 sequence is 16 residues long. Per germline, CDR1 SGHTA and CDR2 FQGTGA. J was trimmed by 9 bases and V by 2 bases; bases with no gene match: 4.

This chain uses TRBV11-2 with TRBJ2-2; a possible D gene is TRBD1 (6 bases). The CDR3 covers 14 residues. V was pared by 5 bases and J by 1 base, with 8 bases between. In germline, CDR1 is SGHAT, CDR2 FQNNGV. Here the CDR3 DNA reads TGTGCCAGCAGCCAGGGGAAGAACACCGGGGAGCTGTTTTTT. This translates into CASSQGKNTGELFF.

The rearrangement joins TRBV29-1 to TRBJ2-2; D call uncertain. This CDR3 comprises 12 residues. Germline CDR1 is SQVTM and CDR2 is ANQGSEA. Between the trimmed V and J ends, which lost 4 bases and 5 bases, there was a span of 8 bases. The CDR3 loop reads CSVVAETGELFF. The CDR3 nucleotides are TGCAGCGTTGTTGCGGAGACCGGGGAGCTGTTTTTT.